The 21 T cell receptor beta chains below were found in one sample sequenced in a study of T cells in Graves' hyperthyroidism and ophthalmopathy. RNA transcripts yielded amplified TCR beta CDR3 regions. The TCR CDR3 first-round RT-PCR relied on the HTBI primer set. MiXCR was run by TCRdb on the multiplex PCR reads, yielding one entry per CDR3 protein. The sample carries about 180,000 distinct CDR3 sequences, over 15% recorded once. Sequenced: blood. These receptors were obtained from a woman aged 45-59 years with Graves' hyperthyroidism.

This clonotype was counted between two and nine times. The V and J genes are TRBV18 and TRBJ1-2; 8 nucleotides match TRBD1. Germline CDR1 is KGHSH and CDR2 is LQKENI. There are 17 residues in the CDR3. V shed 3 bases, J shed 3 bases, and the junction held 12 bases outside the gene matches. The CDR3 is CASSPPDRGRYYYGYTF. CDR3 nucleotides: TGTGCCAGCTCACCGCCTGACAGGGGCCGCTACTACTATGGCTACACCTTC.

The sample holds many counts of this clonotype. The gene calls are TRBV28 and TRBJ2-7, with D possibly called TRBD1 or TRBD2 (5 bases each). V shed 6 bases and J shed 3 bases, with 24 bases lying between them. The length of the CDR3 is 17 residues. Looked up from germline, CDR1 is MDHEN and CDR2 is SYDVKM. CDR3 amino acids: CASRFAGTLGHYYEQYF. CDR3 coding DNA: TGTGCCAGCAGATTTGCCGGGACCTTGGGGCACTACTACGAGCAGTACTTC.

This clonotype turned up a few times. This may come from a read error, since a much larger clone is one base off. V and J are TRBV7-9 and TRBJ2-3, with D possibly being TRBD1 (5 bases). CDR1 and CDR2 (germline): SEHNR, FQNEAQ (reference sequence). The CDR3 extends over 12 amino acids. Trimming took 6 bases from V and 8 from J, leaving 12 bases between them. The CDR3 here is CASSRGPGTQYF. The CDR3 nucleotides are TGTGCCAGCAGTAGGGGCCCAGGTACGCAGTATTTT.

The chain uses TRBV12-3 or TRBV12-4 and TRBJ1-1; D gene unclear. The CDR3 contains 10 residues. Trimming removed 11 bases at V and 5 bases at J, with 9 bases between. CDR3 loop: CAHSWTEAFF. The CDR3 coding sequence is TGTGCCCACAGTTGGACTGAAGCTTTCTTT.

There are a few counts of this clonotype. The chain uses TRBV5-1 and TRBJ1-3, with D tentatively TRBD1 (6 bases). This CDR3 contains 14 residues. Germline V gives CDR1 SGHRS, CDR2 YFSETQ. Trimming removed 6 bases at V and 0 bases at J, with 10 bases between. The CDR3 coding sequence is TGCGCCAGCAAAGGACAGTCCTCTGGAAACACCATATATTTT. This translates into CASKGQSSGNTIYF.

The chain couples TRBV7-3 to TRBJ2-1, with a weak D call TRBD2 (5 bases). The V end was cut by 3 bases, the J end by 3 bases, with 12 bases between. CDR1 and CDR2 (germline): SGHTA, FQGTGA. CDR3 size: 15 residues. The CDR3 is CASSLSRGNYNEQFF. DNA of the CDR3: TGTGCCAGCAGCTTGAGCCGAGGGAACTACAATGAGCAGTTCTTC.

This clonotype came up many times. This chain uses TRBV28 with TRBJ2-2; TRBD1 is a possible D gene (5 bases). There are 12 residues in the CDR3. V was pared by 6 bases and J by 7 bases, with 9 bases between. Germline assignment: CDR1 MDHEN and CDR2 SYDVKM. CDR3 protein: CASRVTVGELFF. For the CDR3, the DNA is TGTGCCAGCAGGGTGACAGTCGGGGAGCTGTTTTTT. The full variable domain, completed using reference TRBV28 and TRBJ2-2, is DVKVTQSSRYLVKRTGEKVFLECVQDMDHENMFWYRQDPGLGLRLIYFSYDVKMKEKGDIPEGYSVSREKKERFSLILESASTNQTSMYLCASRVTVGELFFGEGSRLTVL.

The rearrangement uses TRBV7-6 and TRBJ2-7; a possible D gene is TRBD1 (6 bases). The V and J ends lost 5 bases and 3 bases respectively, with 17 bases between them. Germline CDR1 and CDR2: SGHVS and FNYEAQ. The CDR3 contains 15 residues. In DNA form, the CDR3 reads TGTGCCAGCAGCCCAGGCCAGGGGCCCCGCTACGAGCAGTACTTC. Protein product: CASSPGQGPRYEQYF.

J is TRBJ1-1 and V is TRBV20-1; D possibly corresponds to TRBD1 (5 bases). The CDR3 consists of 14 residues. The V gene lost 5 bases and the J gene lost 1 base, with 14 bases spanning the gap. Looked up from germline, CDR1 is DFQATT and CDR2 is SNEGSKA (reference sequence). CDR3 loop: CSAPGRTKNTEAFF. The DNA of the CDR3 is TGCAGTGCTCCCGGACGGACAAAGAACACTGAAGCTTTCTTT.

The sample holds a few counts of this clonotype. This may stem from a read error, because a much larger clone lies one nucleotide away. This chain uses TRBV3-1 with TRBJ1-2; no clear D. The V gene's germline CDR1 is LGHDT and CDR2 YNNKEL (reference sequence). The CDR3 covers 13 residues. CDR3 loop: CANSQLKDHGYTF. Written as DNA, the CDR3 is TGTGCCAACAGCCAACTCAAGGATCATGGCTACACCTTC.

This clonotype was recorded at least ten times. The chain employs TRBV7-2 and TRBJ1-2, with D perhaps matching TRBD1 (6 bases). Germline V gene lookup returns CDR1 SGHTA and CDR2 FQGNSA. The CDR3 is 16 amino acids. Trimming stripped 4 bases from V and 0 bases from J, with 15 bases between. The DNA of the CDR3 is TGTGCCAGCAGCTCCGGGGGGGCAGGGACTAACTATGGCTACACCTTC. Protein sequence: CASSSGGAGTNYGYTF. Looking up the rest from reference TRBV7-2 and TRBJ1-2 gives the full variable domain: GAGVSQSPSNKVTEKGKDVELRCDPISGHTALYWYRQSLGQGLEFLIYFQGNSAPDKSGLPSDRFSAERTGGSVSTLTIQRTQQEDSAVYLCASSSGGAGTNYGYTFGSGTRLTVV.

This clonotype was recorded at least ten times. The chain uses TRBV20-1 and TRBJ2-7; TRBD1 agrees at 7 bases. CDR1 and CDR2 (germline): DFQATT, SNEGSKA (reference sequence). This CDR3 has 15 residues. The V segment lost 6 bases and the J segment 2 bases; nucleotides outside the gene matches: 13. CDR3 residues: CSALRTGATTYEQYF. For the CDR3, the DNA is TGCAGTGCCTTGAGGACAGGAGCTACGACCTACGAGCAGTACTTC.

This clonotype came up many times. The chain uses TRBV5-1 and TRBJ1-2; no clear D. Germline assignment: CDR1 SGHRS and CDR2 YFSETQ. V dropped 2 bases and J dropped 12 bases, with 26 bases sitting between them. This CDR3 has 16 residues. The CDR3 sequence is CASSFIPTGREMENTF. CDR3 in DNA: TGCGCCAGCAGCTTCATCCCAACGGGCCGGGAGATGGAGAACACCTTC.

The chain links TRBV30 to TRBJ1-1; D not certain. Germline V lookup: CDR1 GTSNPN, CDR2 SVGIG (reference sequence). V was shortened by 3 bases and J by 0 bases, with 8 bases between the two germline ends. CDR3 length: 13 amino acids. CDR3: CAWRRHMNTEAFF. In DNA, the CDR3 is TGTGCCTGGAGAAGACATATGAACACTGAAGCTTTCTTT.

This clonotype was seen at least ten times. The gene calls are TRBV13 and TRBJ2-2; 7 bases align to TRBD1. There are 13 residues in the CDR3. Germline CDR1 and CDR2: PRHDT and FYEKMQ (reference sequence). The V and J ends lost 6 bases and 4 bases, in that order; junction bases with no gene match: 2. The CDR3 sequence is CASRRQGTGELFF. The CDR3 coding sequence is TGTGCCAGCAGACGACAGGGCACCGGGGAGCTGTTTTTT. The whole variable domain, filled in from reference TRBV13 and TRBJ2-2, reads AAGVIQSPRHLIKEKRETATLKCYPIPRHDTVYWYQQGPGQDPQFLISFYEKMQSDKGSIPDRFSAQQFSDYHSELNMSSLELGDSALYFCASRRQGTGELFFGEGSRLTVL.

V gene TRBV7-9 combines with J gene TRBJ2-3, with TRBD2 as a possible D gene (7 bases). This CDR3 spans 15 amino acids. Germline CDR1 and CDR2: SEHNR and FQNEAQ (reference sequence). The ends were cut back, 0 bases at V and 5 bases at J, with 12 bases in the middle. CDR3 protein: CASSLAGGGGDTQYF. The CDR3 DNA is TGTGCCAGCAGCTTAGCCGGGGGCGGGGGAGATACGCAGTATTTT.

This clonotype was picked up many times. The genes are TRBV20-1 and TRBJ1-6, with TRBD1 identical over 7 bases. The CDR3 extends over 14 amino acids. The V segment lost 5 bases and the J segment 7 bases; nucleotides outside the gene matches: 8. The germline V gene encodes CDR1 DFQATT and CDR2 SNEGSKA (reference sequence). CDR3 sequence: CSASNRGRNSPLHF. The CDR3 nucleotides read TGCAGTGCTTCTAACAGGGGCAGGAATTCACCCCTCCACTTT.

This clonotype was seen ten or more times. J is TRBJ1-5 and V is TRBV2; 12 bases match TRBD1. This CDR3 comprises 16 residues. CDR1 is SNHLY, CDR2 FYNNEI, per germline. The V segment lost 6 bases and the J segment 2 bases; nucleotides outside the gene matches: 5. The CDR3 loop is CASRGTGGGRNQPQHF. For the CDR3, the DNA is TGTGCCAGCAGGGGGACAGGGGGCGGCCGCAATCAGCCCCAGCATTTT.

This clonotype was detected many times. The rearrangement joins TRBV11-3 to TRBJ1-1; no reliable D call. In germline, CDR1 is SGHNT, CDR2 YENEEA. With 5 bases removed from V and 8 bases from J, the gap between germline ends came to 15 bases. The CDR3 spans 13 residues. This chain's CDR3 is CASSPREGDEAFF. The CDR3 DNA reads TGTGCCAGCAGCCCCCGTGAGGGCGACGAAGCTTTCTTT.

This clonotype was recorded many times. The rearrangement uses TRBV29-1 and TRBJ2-7; 7 bases align to TRBD1. The CDR3 is 12 residues long. The germline gives CDR1 SQVTM, CDR2 ANQGSEA. Trimming cost V 4 bases and J 7 bases; bases outside gene matches: 7. The CDR3 nucleotides read TGCAGCGTTGGAGGTTGGGACAGAGAGCAGTACTTC. Translating gives CSVGGWDREQYF.

This clonotype was counted a few times. The gene calls are TRBV9 and TRBJ2-1, with 7 bases fitting TRBD1. Germline CDR1 SGDLS, CDR2 YYNGEE. J gave up 5 bases and V 3 bases, and 11 bases lay outside the gene matches. The CDR3 is made up of 16 amino acids. For the CDR3, the DNA is TGTGCCAGCAGCGCCCCTTCGGGACAGCCTAACAATGAGCAGTTCTTC. Translated: CASSAPSGQPNNEQFF.